A selection of T cell receptor beta chains follows, all from one sample in a study of blood T cell repertoires in COVID-19. Some clones are missing from TCRdb's copy, which holds only in-frame ones; the method was immunoSEQ multiplex PCR. This table holds over 200,000 clones, around 85% found once. The source material was peripheral blood. The source is a human donor in a cohort sampled during active COVID-19. Each CDR3 is given without its conserved first and last residue.

TRBV28	TRBJ1-4	ASSFFDRVEKLF
TRBV5-1	TRBJ1-1	ASSGTLNTEAF
TRBV5-1	TRBJ2-1	ASSLGLYNEQF
TRBV12-3/TRBV12-4	TRBJ2-7	ASSPRTFYEQY
TRBV30	TRBJ2-7	AWKLAGSYEQY
TRBV19	TRBJ1-1	ASSIVDGASSQGTEAF
TRBV5-1	TRBJ2-1	ASSSGAVLNEQF
TRBV9	TRBJ1-1	ASSEGTPGHTEAF
TRBV4-3	TRBJ2-1	ASSQRQGAWEQF
TRBV18	TRBJ2-1	ASSPLIAPSSYNEQF
TRBV7-2	TRBJ2-7	ASSPDRGRHEQY
TRBV7-9	TRBJ2-3	ASSLILDLKRDTQY
TRBV6-6	TRBJ1-6	ASSAQDNSPLH
TRBV9	TRBJ1-2	ASSARDSFGYT
TRBV5-5	TRBJ1-2	ASSGRQGSVYGYT
TRBV11-3	TRBJ2-1	ASSLEGSGNYNEQF